Below, 26 T cell receptor beta chains from the same sample are listed, as sequenced in a study of shared clonotypes between healthy human individuals. Assay used: immunoSEQ multiplex PCR; TCRdb lists only in-frame clones, some missing. The table has roughly 2.1 million clones, under 95% seen once. Naive CD8 cells lacked CD45RO, underwent positive selection for CCR7 and left out terminally differentiated effector memory CD45RA+ cells. Sequenced material: naive CD8+ T cells from PBMCs. The origin of the receptors is a man aged 18 to 29 in good health. Some clones in this sample may be carry-over from other donors' samples.

The count of this clone is one. This rearrangement joins TRBV7-3 to TRBJ2-2; D remains ambiguous. CDR1 is SGHTA, CDR2 FQGTGA, per germline. The CDR3 is 12 residues long. Trimming removed 8 bases at V and 3 bases at J, with 7 bases between. For the CDR3, the DNA is TGTGCCAGCGGGGTAGACACCGGGGAGCTGTTTTTT. Translating it yields CASGVDTGELFF.

The V gene is TRBV7-9, the J gene TRBJ1-1, with unresolved D. V was pared by 1 base and J by 14 bases, with 20 bases between. Germline values: CDR1 SEHNR, CDR2 FQNEAQ (reference sequence). The CDR3 contains 14 residues. CDR3 DNA: TGTGCCAGCAGCTTAGTGGTATCGGGATTTAGCCCCTTCTTT. Protein product: CASSLVVSGFSPFF.

The gene calls are TRBV11-2 and TRBJ1-2; TRBD1 matches at 7 bases. CDR1 and CDR2 (germline): SGHAT, FQNNGV. The CDR3 is made up of 15 amino acids. V trimming: 5 bases; J trimming: 2 bases; junction bases outside the gene matches: 8. The CDR3 region has the DNA TGTGCCAGCAGCCCCCCGACAGGGAACAACTATGGCTACACCTTC. Translated, it gives CASSPPTGNNYGYTF.

The V gene is TRBV27, the J gene TRBJ1-2; TRBD1 aligns across 8 bases. The CDR3 consists of 15 residues. J was trimmed by 7 bases and V by 8 bases; bases with no gene match: 15. CDR1 is MNHEY, CDR2 SMNVEV, per germline (reference sequence). CDR3: CASRVVPGQVLGYTF. CDR3 bases: TGTGCCAGCCGCGTAGTCCCGGGACAGGTTCTTGGCTACACCTTC.

The chain combines TRBV9 with TRBJ2-2, with TRBD2 matching 9 bases. Germline values: CDR1 SGDLS, CDR2 YYNGEE. This CDR3 comprises 16 residues. Trimming removed 4 bases from V and 1 base from J; junction bases left unmatched: 5. CDR3 region: CASSPGLALNTGELFF. CDR3 nucleotides: TGTGCCAGCAGCCCTGGACTAGCGTTGAACACCGGGGAGCTGTTTTTT.

This sequence joins TRBV7-9 and TRBJ1-3; D uncertain. This CDR3 has 14 amino acids. V lost 6 bases and J 0 bases, leaving 9 bases between the germline ends. Germline V gene data show CDR1 as SEHNR and CDR2 as FQNEAQ (reference sequence). The CDR3 DNA is TGTGCCAGCAGGCCGGGGTCCTCTGGAAACACCATATATTTT. Encoded protein: CASRPGSSGNTIYF.

This clone was seen once. V is TRBV7-8 and J is TRBJ2-2; TRBD1 matches at 10 bases. Germline V gene lookup returns CDR1 SGHVS and CDR2 FQNEAQ. V dropped 5 bases and J dropped 7; count of bases not matched to a gene: 4. The CDR3 runs to 14 residues. The CDR3 sequence: CASSTGQGIGELFF. CDR3 nucleotide sequence: TGTGCCAGCAGCACGGGACAGGGGATCGGGGAGCTGTTTTTT.

This chain uses TRBV2 with TRBJ1-5, with D possibly matching TRBD1 (6 bases). This CDR3 has 18 residues. V dropped 0 bases and J dropped 6 bases, with 21 bases sitting between them. Per the germline V gene, CDR1 is SNHLY and CDR2 is FYNNEI. The CDR3 region is CASSEAFHRDTGSQPQHF. The CDR3 region has the DNA TGTGCCAGCAGTGAAGCATTTCACCGGGACACAGGAAGTCAGCCCCAGCATTTT. The complete variable domain, with remaining parts taken from reference TRBV2 and TRBJ1-5, reads EPEVTQTPSHQVTQMGQEVILRCVPISNHLYFYWYRQILGQKVEFLVSFYNNEISEKSEIFDDQFSVERPDGSNFTLKIRSTKLEDSAMYFCASSEAFHRDTGSQPQHFGDGTRLSIL.

This CDR3 reads CASSQDRQGAHEQYF. CDR3 nucleotides: TGCGCCAGCAGCCAAGATCGTCAGGGGGCCCACGAGCAGTACTTC. The chain has TRBV4-3 and TRBJ2-5; 8 nucleotides align to TRBD1. The J call may be mistaken, given a closer DNA end match to TRBJ2-7. This CDR3 has 15 amino acids. Per germline, CDR1 LGHNA and CDR2 YSLEER.

The chain recombines TRBV7-9 with TRBJ2-2, with a possible D match to TRBD2 (6 bases). The CDR3 is 15 residues long. V was clipped by 2 bases and J by 3 bases, with 10 bases between them. Germline-derived CDR1 and CDR2 are SEHNR and FQNEAQ (reference sequence). CDR3 loop: CASSLLGRYTGELFF. CDR3 in DNA: TGTGCCAGCAGCTTACTCGGGAGATACACCGGGGAGCTGTTTTTT.

The rearrangement uses TRBV4-1 and TRBJ1-1, with no clear D. Trimming removed 4 bases from V and 9 bases from J, with 15 bases in between. Germline lookup yields CDR1 MGHRA and CDR2 YSYEKL. The CDR3 runs 13 residues. CDR3 nucleotide sequence: TGCGCCAGCAGCCCAGCACCGGGAAATAAAGCTTTCTTT. Residues: CASSPAPGNKAFF.

V gene TRBV7-9 combines with J gene TRBJ2-7; 12 positions match TRBD2. This CDR3 is built from 15 residues. V dropped 5 bases and J dropped 3; count of bases not matched to a gene: 5. From germline, CDR1 is SEHNR and CDR2 FQNEAQ (reference sequence). In DNA form, the CDR3 reads TGTGCCAGCAGCCAACTAGCGGGAGGTTTCTACGAGCAGTACTTC. Protein sequence: CASSQLAGGFYEQYF.

This clone was found once. The chain recombines TRBV28 with TRBJ2-2; the D gene is possibly TRBD2 (6 bases). V was clipped by 3 bases and J by 4 bases, with 12 bases between them. The length of the CDR3 is 15 residues. Germline-derived CDR1 and CDR2 are MDHEN and SYDVKM. CDR3 in DNA: TGTGCCAGCAGTTTTTTTTATAGCGGCACCGGGGAGCTGTTTTTT. This translates into CASSFFYSGTGELFF.

The chain joins TRBV9 to TRBJ2-2, with 12 bases that match TRBD2. The germline gives CDR1 SGDLS, CDR2 YYNGEE. V lost 4 bases and J lost 0; bases outside the gene matches: 4. This CDR3 region has 17 residues. The CDR3 DNA reads TGTGCCAGCAGCCGCCGGACTAGCGGGGCGAACACCGGGGAGCTGTTTTTT. Amino acids: CASSRRTSGANTGELFF.

The rearrangement joins TRBV15 to TRBJ2-1, with D perhaps matching TRBD1 or TRBD2 (5 bases each). Germline lookup yields CDR1 LNHNV and CDR2 YYDKDF (reference sequence). V dropped 3 bases and J dropped 5 bases, with 14 bases sitting between them. This CDR3 is built from 15 residues. The CDR3 bases are TGTGCCACCAGCAGTGTTAGAGGGGTGAACAATGAGCAGTTCTTC. Translating gives CATSSVRGVNNEQFF.

The chain joins TRBV28 to TRBJ2-1; no clear D. Germline CDR1 and CDR2: MDHEN and SYDVKM. The germline V and J ends were trimmed by 3 bases and 6 bases, with 15 bases remaining between them. The CDR3 length is 15 residues. The CDR3: CASSFGHSVFNEQFF. CDR3 sequence (DNA): TGTGCCAGCAGTTTCGGCCACTCGGTTTTCAATGAGCAGTTCTTC.

The rearrangement links TRBV28 to TRBJ2-1; D is undetermined. Germline V gene lookup returns CDR1 MDHEN and CDR2 SYDVKM. With 5 bases removed from V and 2 bases from J, the gap between germline ends came to 13 bases. The CDR3 is made up of 15 amino acids. For the CDR3, the DNA is TGTGCCAGCAGTCCCTACATGTCGACCTACAATGAGCAGTTCTTC. Protein product: CASSPYMSTYNEQFF.

The chain is built from TRBV5-1 and TRBJ2-1, with TRBD2 matching over 13 bases. J lost 4 bases, V lost 4 bases, and 8 bases had no gene match. The CDR3 covers 17 residues. Germline values: CDR1 SGHRS, CDR2 YFSETQ. The CDR3: CASSGGTSGTRYNEQFF. The CDR3 bases are TGCGCCAGCAGCGGGGGGACTAGCGGGACAAGGTACAATGAGCAGTTCTTC.

To note about this clone: Other DNA sequences from this sample encode an identical CDR3 as well. V gene TRBV9 combines with J gene TRBJ1-5, with TRBD1 identical over 9 bases. The V gene end was trimmed by 0 bases and the J gene end by 4 bases; junction bases not matched to a gene: 2. CDR3 length: 15 residues. Per germline, CDR1 SGDLS and CDR2 YYNGEE. The CDR3 region has the DNA TGTGCCAGCAGCGTAGGGGGGACAGGGAATCAGCCCCAGCATTTT. It is translated as CASSVGGTGNQPQHF.

This clone was detected only a few times. The chain has TRBV2 and TRBJ1-1; D is uncertain. V dropped 7 bases and J dropped 0 bases, with 18 bases sitting between them. Germline assignment: CDR1 SNHLY and CDR2 FYNNEI. The CDR3 contains 16 residues. CDR3 loop: CASTTTGVIVNTEAFF. The CDR3 nucleotides are TGTGCCAGCACCACAACGGGAGTAATCGTGAACACTGAAGCTTTCTTT.

The chain is built from TRBV11-2 and TRBJ2-7; no definite D call. CDR3 size: 14 residues. The germline V and J ends were trimmed by 1 base and 3 bases, with 10 bases remaining between them. Germline CDR1 SGHAT, CDR2 FQNNGV. This CDR3 is CASSLGLGYYEQYF. Written as DNA, the CDR3 is TGTGCCAGCAGCTTAGGACTCGGATACTACGAGCAGTACTTC. The variable domain in full, with the rest retrieved from reference TRBV11-2 and TRBJ2-7, is EAGVAQSPRYKIIEKRQSVAFWCNPISGHATLYWYQQILGQGPKLLIQFQNNGVVDDSQLPKDRFSAERLKGVDSTLKIQPAKLEDSAVYLCASSLGLGYYEQYFGPGTRLTVT.

The rearrangement uses TRBV29-1 and TRBJ1-2; 7 bases fit TRBD1. This CDR3 contains 13 residues. Per the germline V gene, CDR1 is SQVTM and CDR2 is ANQGSEA. The V and J ends lost 7 bases and 5 bases, in that order; junction bases with no gene match: 10. In nucleotides, the CDR3 is TGCAGCGCAGGAGGGGGCGCATTTTATGGCTACACCTTC. Translated: CSAGGGAFYGYTF. Full variable domain (missing parts from reference TRBV29-1 and TRBJ1-2): SAVISQKPSRDICQRGTSLTIQCQVDSQVTMMFWYRQQPGQSLTLIATANQGSEATYESGFVIDKFPISRPNLTFSTLTVSNMSPEDSSIYLCSAGGGAFYGYTFGSGTRLTVV.

V gene TRBV28 combines with J gene TRBJ1-4; 8 bases map to TRBD1. The CDR3 is 14 residues long. In germline, CDR1 is MDHEN, CDR2 SYDVKM. V shed 3 bases and J 7 bases; nucleotides not matched to a gene: 4. The CDR3 DNA follows: TGTGCCAGCAGTTTGCAGGGGGCCCTTGAAAAACTGTTTTTT. Translating it yields CASSLQGALEKLFF.

The chain is built from TRBV10-2 and TRBJ1-5, with a tentative D call TRBD1 (5 bases). The V end was cut by 1 base, the J end by 1 base, with 11 bases between. The germline V gene has CDR1 WSHSY and CDR2 SAAADI. This CDR3 is built from 16 residues. This chain's CDR3 is CASSEFQGWSNQPQHF. The DNA for the CDR3 is TGCGCCAGCAGTGAGTTCCAGGGCTGGAGCAATCAGCCCCAGCATTTT.

V gene TRBV19 combines with J gene TRBJ1-4, with TRBD1 as a possible D gene (6 bases). There are 15 residues in the CDR3. Trimming pared 6 bases from V and 4 bases from J, leaving 15 bases between. The germline gives CDR1 LNHDA, CDR2 SQIVND (reference sequence). CDR3 amino acids: CASRARTALNEKLFF. For the CDR3, the DNA is TGTGCCAGTAGAGCCAGGACAGCCCTTAATGAAAAACTGTTTTTT.

CDR3 in amino acids: CASSQEWPGEKLFF. For the CDR3, the DNA is TGCGCCAGCAGTCAAGAGTGGCCCGGTGAAAAACTGTTTTTT. J is TRBJ1-4 and V is TRBV23-1; no clear D. TRBV23-1 is an open reading frame, and its role is uncertain. The CDR3 spans 14 residues. Trimming took off 2 bases at V and 7 bases at J, with 11 bases between the two ends.